The clone carrying this TCR beta chain was picked up many times. The study amplified the TCR beta CDR3 region from genomic DNA. This amplification was carried out by two rounds of multiplex PCR. Specific primers for each TRBV and TRBJ gene were what first-round PCR used. TCRdb reprocessed the multiplex PCR reads via MiXCR and lists one record per CDR3 protein. This table holds 26,000 or so distinct CDR3 sequences, approximately 29% found once. This sample is drawn from a study of prognosis after radiotherapy for stage I lung cancer. Unmatched junction bases numbered 9, after V lost 10 bases and J lost 4 bases. The CDR3 loop spans 14 amino acids. CDR1 and CDR2 (germline): LNHDA, SQIVND (reference sequence).

The chain joins TRBV19 to TRBJ1-2; 10 bases match TRBD1. The source is a donor over 45 with non-small cell lung cancer. The source was PBMCs, collected before or after stereotactic body radiation therapy (not recorded which). The CDR3 nucleotides read TGTGCCACTGCAAAGGGACAGGGGATCTATGGCTACACCTTC. Translating it yields CATAKGQGIYGYTF.